The present entry profiles one T cell receptor beta chain with its context. Sequencing was performed with immunoSEQ multiplex PCR; in TCRdb, only in-frame clones are kept and a portion is missing. Here the sample spans 350,000 or so clones, more than 70% being singletons. These data originate in a study of blood T cell repertoires in COVID-19. The germline gives CDR1 SGHRS, CDR2 YFSETQ. The V end was cut by 0 bases, the J end by 9 bases, with 13 bases between. This CDR3 spans 15 amino acids. This chain joins TRBV5-1 and TRBJ1-6; tentative D call: TRBD1 (5 bases). This receptor was taken from a woman younger than 45 with COVID-19, enrolled during active disease. Sequencing used peripheral blood. This CDR3 is CASSLAAGLGSPLHF. The CDR3 DNA reads TGCGCCAGCAGCTTGGCCGCGGGGCTGGGTTCACCCCTCCACTTT.